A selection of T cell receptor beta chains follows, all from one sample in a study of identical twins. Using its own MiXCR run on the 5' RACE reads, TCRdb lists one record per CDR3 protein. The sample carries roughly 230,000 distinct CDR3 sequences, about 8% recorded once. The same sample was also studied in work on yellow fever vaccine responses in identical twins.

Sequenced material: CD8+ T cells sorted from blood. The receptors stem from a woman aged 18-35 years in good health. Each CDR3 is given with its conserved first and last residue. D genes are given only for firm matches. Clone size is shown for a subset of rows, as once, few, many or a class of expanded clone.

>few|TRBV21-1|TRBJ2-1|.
TGTGCCAGCAGCAAAGTAGGACTAGCGGGAGGAAATGAGCAGTTCTTC
CASSKVGLAGGNEQFF
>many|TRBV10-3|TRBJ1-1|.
TGTGCCATCAGTGAGCCGGACACTTGGAACACTGAAGCTTTCTTT
CAISEPDTWNTEAFF
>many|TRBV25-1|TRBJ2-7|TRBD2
TGTGCCAGCAGTGAGGGGACTAGGAGCTCCTACGAGCAGTACTTC
CASSEGTRSSYEQYF
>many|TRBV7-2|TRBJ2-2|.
TGTGCCAGCAGCAGCTTAGGGGGGGCCGGGGAGCTGTTTTTT
CASSSLGGAGELFF
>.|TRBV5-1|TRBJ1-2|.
TGCGCCAGCAGCTTGGATTGGGGAGACTATGGCTACACCTTC
CASSLDWGDYGYTF
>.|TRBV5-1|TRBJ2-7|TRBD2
TGCGCCAGCAGCTCCGAGCGGGGGGACCGCTACGAGCAGTACTTC
CASSSERGDRYEQYF
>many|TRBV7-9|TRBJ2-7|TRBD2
TGTGCCAGCAGCTTAGTAGGCCTAGCGGGCTACGAGCAGTACTTC
CASSLVGLAGYEQYF
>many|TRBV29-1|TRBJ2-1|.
TGCAGCGTTATTAGCTCCTACAATGAGCAGTTCTTC
CSVISSYNEQFF
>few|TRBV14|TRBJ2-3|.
TGTGCCAGCAGCCCTCCCCTCACGGGTACGCAGTATTTT
CASSPPLTGTQYF
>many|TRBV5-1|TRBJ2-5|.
TGCGCCAGCAGCTTGGGAGGACGGCCATCAGAGACCCAGTACTTC
CASSLGGRPSETQYF
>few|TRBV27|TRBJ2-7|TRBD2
TGTGCCAGTTCCTCTCTAGCGGGTCCTACGAGCTCCTACGAGCAGTACTTC
CASSSLAGPTSSYEQYF
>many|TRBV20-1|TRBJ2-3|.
TGCAGTGCTAGAGCTAGACCGGGGACGTCTAGCACAGATACGCAGTATTTT
CSARARPGTSSTDTQYF
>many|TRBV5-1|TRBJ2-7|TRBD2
TGCGCCAGCAGCCCGGGACTAGCGACAACCTACGAGCAGTACTTC
CASSPGLATTYEQYF
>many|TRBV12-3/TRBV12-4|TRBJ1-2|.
TGTGCCAGCAGTCCCGCCGAAGGCTACACCTTC
CASSPAEGYTF
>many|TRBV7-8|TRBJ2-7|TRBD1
TGTGCCAGCAGCTCAGTCGAAGACAGGGGGCCTTCCTGGGAGCAGTACTTC
CASSSVEDRGPSWEQYF
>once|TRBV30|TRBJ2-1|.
TGTGCCGCCCATGGGACCAGGAGTGAGCAGTTCTTC
CAAHGTRSEQFF
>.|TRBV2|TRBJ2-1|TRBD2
TGTGCCAGCAGTGAAGCGGGACTAGCGGGAGGGTACAATGAGCAGTTCTTC
CASSEAGLAGGYNEQFF
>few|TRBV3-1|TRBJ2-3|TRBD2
TGTGCCAGCAGACTAAGGGAGGGTACGCAGTATTTT
CASRLREGTQYF
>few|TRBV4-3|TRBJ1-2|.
TGCGCCAGCAGCCAAGATAGGGCGGGAGGCTACACCTTC
CASSQDRAGGYTF
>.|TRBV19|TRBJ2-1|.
TGTGCCAGTAGTCCCTCGGAGGTTAGCTCCTACAATGAGCAGTTCTTC
CASSPSEVSSYNEQFF
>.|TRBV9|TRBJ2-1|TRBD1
TGTGCCAGCAGCGTAGAGGGGGCTTCCTACAATGAGCAGTTCTTC
CASSVEGASYNEQFF
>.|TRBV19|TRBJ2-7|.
TGTGCCAGTAGTATAGTAGGCGGCGCCTACGAGCAGTACTTC
CASSIVGGAYEQYF
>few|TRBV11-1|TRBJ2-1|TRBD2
TGTGCCAGCAGCCAGTCTAGCGGGGTAAGACCTCCCTCGTATAGGGAGCAGTTCTTC
CASSQSSGVRPPSYREQFF
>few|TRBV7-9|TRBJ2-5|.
TGTGCCAGCAGTTACCTGACTAGGCGAGAGGAGACCCAGTACTTC
CASSYLTRREETQYF
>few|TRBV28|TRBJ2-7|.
TGTGCCAGCAGTTTAACAGGAACCCAGTGGCAGTACTTC
CASSLTGTQWQYF
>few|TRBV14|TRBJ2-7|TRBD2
TGTGCCAGCAGCCAAGATCCGGGAGAATCGGGAGGCTCCTACGAGCAGTACTTC
CASSQDPGESGGSYEQYF
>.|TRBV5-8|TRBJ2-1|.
TGTGCCAGCAGCTTGTCCTCCAAATACAATGAGCAGTTCTTC
CASSLSSKYNEQFF
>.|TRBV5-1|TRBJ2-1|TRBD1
TGCGCCAGCACCCATGGGACAGGCTTTAATGAGCAGTTCTTC
CASTHGTGFNEQFF
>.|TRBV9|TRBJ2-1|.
TGTGCCAGCAGCCCCCCCCTCGGCCCAGGGTACAATGAGCAGTTCTTC
CASSPPLGPGYNEQFF
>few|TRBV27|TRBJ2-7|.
TGTGCCAGCCGCAGGGGGGCCTCCTACGAGCAGTACTTC
CASRRGASYEQYF
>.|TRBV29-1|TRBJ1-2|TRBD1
TGCAGCGTTGTCGAGGGGGCCAGGAGGGGCTACACCTTC
CSVVEGARRGYTF
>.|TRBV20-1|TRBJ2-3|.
TGCAGTGCCAGAGCACCCTATAGCACAGATACGCAGTATTTT
CSARAPYSTDTQYF